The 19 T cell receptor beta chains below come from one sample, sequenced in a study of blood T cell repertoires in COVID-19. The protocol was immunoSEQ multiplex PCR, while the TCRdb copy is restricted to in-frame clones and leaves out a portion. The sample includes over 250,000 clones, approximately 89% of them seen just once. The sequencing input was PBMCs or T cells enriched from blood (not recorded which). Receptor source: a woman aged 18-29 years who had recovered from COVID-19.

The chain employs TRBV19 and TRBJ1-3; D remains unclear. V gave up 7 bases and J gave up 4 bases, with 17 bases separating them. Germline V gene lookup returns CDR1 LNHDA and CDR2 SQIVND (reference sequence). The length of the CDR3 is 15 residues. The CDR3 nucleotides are TGTGCCAGTATACCTATCCTCGGGAGGGGAAACACCATATATTTT. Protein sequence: CASIPILGRGNTIYF.

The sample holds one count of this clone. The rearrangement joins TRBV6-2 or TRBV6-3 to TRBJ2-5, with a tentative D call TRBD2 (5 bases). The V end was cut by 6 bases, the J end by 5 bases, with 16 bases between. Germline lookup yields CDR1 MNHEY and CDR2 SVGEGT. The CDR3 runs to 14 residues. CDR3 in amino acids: CASSPPSPMETQYF. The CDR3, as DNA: TGTGCCAGCAGCCCACCTAGCCCCATGGAGACCCAGTACTTC.

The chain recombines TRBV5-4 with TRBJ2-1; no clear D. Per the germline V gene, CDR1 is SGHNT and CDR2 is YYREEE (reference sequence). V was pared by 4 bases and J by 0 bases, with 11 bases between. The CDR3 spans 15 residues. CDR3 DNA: TGTGCCAGCAGCCCTCCTAGGAGCTCCTACAATGAGCAGTTCTTC. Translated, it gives CASSPPRSSYNEQFF.

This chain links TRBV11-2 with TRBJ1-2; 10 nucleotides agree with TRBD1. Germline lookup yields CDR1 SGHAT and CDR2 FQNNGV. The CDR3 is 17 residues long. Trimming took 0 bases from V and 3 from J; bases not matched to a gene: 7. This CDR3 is CASSLDLAGTGDYGYTF. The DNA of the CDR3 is TGTGCCAGCAGCTTAGATCTAGCCGGGACAGGGGACTATGGCTACACCTTC.

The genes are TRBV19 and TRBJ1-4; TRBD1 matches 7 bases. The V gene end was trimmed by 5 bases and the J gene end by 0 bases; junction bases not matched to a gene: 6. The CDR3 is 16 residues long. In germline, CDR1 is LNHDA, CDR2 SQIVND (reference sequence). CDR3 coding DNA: TGTGCCAGTAGTCTCAGGGACAGTGCAACTAATGAAAAACTGTTTTTT. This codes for CASSLRDSATNEKLFF.

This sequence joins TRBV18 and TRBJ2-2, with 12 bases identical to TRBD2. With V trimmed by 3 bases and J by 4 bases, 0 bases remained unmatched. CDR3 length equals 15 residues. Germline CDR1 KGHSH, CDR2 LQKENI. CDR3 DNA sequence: TGTGCCAGCTCACCGACTAGCGGGAGCACCGGGGAGCTGTTTTTT. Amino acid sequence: CASSPTSGSTGELFF.

The CDR3 DNA sequence: TGTGCCAGCTCCTGGGACAGGGGGAATGAAAAACTGTTTTTT. This sequence encodes CASSWDRGNEKLFF. The chain joins TRBV6-5 to TRBJ1-4; 11 bases agree with TRBD1. V gave up 8 bases and J gave up 5 bases; unmatched junction bases: 4. Germline V gene sequence: CDR1 MNHEY, CDR2 SVGAGI. The CDR3 has 14 residues.

As DNA, the CDR3 is TGCGCCAGCAGTGCTCTTGGGCATAGCACAGATACGCAGTATTTT. Its protein is CASSALGHSTDTQYF. The V gene is TRBV10-1, the J gene TRBJ2-3; D unclear. Between the trimmed V and J ends, which lost 4 bases and 0 bases, there was a span of 11 bases. The CDR3 is made up of 15 amino acids. Germline loops: CDR1 WNHNN, CDR2 SYGVQD (reference sequence).

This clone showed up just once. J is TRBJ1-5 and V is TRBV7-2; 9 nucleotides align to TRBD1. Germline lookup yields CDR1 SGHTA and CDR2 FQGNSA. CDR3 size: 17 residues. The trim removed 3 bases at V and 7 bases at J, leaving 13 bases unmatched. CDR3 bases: TGTGCCAGCAGCTTGTCCGTCGGGACAGGGCCTAAGCAGCCCCAGCATTTT. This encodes CASSLSVGTGPKQPQHF.

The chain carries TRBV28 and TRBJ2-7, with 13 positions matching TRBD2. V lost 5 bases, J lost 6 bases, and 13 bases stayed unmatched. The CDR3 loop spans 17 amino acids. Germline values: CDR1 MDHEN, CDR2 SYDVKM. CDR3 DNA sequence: TGTGCCAGCAGTGCGGTGGGGAGGACTAGCGGGAGAATCGAGCAGTACTTC. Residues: CASSAVGRTSGRIEQYF.

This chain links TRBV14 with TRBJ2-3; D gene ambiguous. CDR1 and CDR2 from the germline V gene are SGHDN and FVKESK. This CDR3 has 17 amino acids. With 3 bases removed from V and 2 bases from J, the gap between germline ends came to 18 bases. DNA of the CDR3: TGTGCCAGCAGCCAGTTCGCACAGAACGATTACACAGATACGCAGTATTTT. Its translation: CASSQFAQNDYTDTQYF.

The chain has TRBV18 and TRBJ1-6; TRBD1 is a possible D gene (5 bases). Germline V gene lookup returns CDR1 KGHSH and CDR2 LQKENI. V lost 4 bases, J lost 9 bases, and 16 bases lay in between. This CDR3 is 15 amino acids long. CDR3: CASSRGREGSSPLHF. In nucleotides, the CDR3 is TGTGCCAGCTCACGGGGCAGGGAAGGAAGTTCACCCCTCCACTTT. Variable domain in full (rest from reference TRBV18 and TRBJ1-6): NAGVMQNPRHLVRRRGQEARLRCSPMKGHSHVYWYRQLPEEGLKFMVYLQKENIIDESGMPKERFSAEFPKEGPSILRIQQVVRGDSAAYFCASSRGREGSSPLHFGNGTRLTVT.

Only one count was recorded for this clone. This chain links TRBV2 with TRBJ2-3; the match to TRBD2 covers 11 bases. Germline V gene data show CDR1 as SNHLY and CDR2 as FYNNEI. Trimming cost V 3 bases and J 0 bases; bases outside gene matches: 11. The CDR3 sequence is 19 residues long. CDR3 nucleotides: TGTGCCAGCAGTGAGACACTAGCGGGGGCGGGAACTAGCACAGATACGCAGTATTTT. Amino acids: CASSETLAGAGTSTDTQYF.

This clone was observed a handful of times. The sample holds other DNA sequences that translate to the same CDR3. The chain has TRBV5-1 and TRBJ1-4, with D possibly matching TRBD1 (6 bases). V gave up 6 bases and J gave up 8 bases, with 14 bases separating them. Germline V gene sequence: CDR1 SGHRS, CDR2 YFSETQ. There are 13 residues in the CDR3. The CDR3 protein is CASTRTVGEKLFF. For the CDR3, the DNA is TGCGCCAGCACCAGGACAGTTGGGGAAAAACTGTTTTTT.

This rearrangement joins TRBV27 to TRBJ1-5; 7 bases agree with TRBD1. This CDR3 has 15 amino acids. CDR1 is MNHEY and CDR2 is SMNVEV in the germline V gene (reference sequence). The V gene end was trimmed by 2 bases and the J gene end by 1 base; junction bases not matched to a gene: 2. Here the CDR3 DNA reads TGTGCCAGCAGTTTACAGGGACAGAGCAATCAGCCCCAGCATTTT. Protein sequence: CASSLQGQSNQPQHF.

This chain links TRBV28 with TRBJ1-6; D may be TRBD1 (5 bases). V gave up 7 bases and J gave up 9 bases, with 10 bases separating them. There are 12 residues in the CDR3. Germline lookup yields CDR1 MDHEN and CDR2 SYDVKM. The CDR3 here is CASMAGVSPLHF. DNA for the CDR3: TGTGCCAGCATGGCGGGGGTTTCACCCCTCCACTTT.

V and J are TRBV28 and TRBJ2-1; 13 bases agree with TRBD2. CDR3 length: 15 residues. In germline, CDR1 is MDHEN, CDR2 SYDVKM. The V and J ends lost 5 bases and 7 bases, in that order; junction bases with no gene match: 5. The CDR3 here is CASSPWTSGRNEQFF. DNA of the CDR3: TGTGCCAGCAGTCCCTGGACTAGCGGGAGAAATGAGCAGTTCTTC.

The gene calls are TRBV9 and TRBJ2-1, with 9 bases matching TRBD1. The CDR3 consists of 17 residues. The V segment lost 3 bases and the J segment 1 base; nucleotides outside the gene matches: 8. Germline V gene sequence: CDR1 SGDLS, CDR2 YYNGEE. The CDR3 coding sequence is TGTGCCAGCAGCGGACCGGGACAGGGTAGGTCCTACAATGAGCAGTTCTTC. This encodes CASSGPGQGRSYNEQFF.

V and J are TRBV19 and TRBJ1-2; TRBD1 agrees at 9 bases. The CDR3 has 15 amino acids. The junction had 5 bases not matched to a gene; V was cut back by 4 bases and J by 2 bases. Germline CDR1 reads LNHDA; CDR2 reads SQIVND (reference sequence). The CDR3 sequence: CASSNRGRVNYGYTF. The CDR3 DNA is TGTGCCAGTAGTAACAGGGGGCGCGTAAACTATGGCTACACCTTC.